This T cell receptor (beta chain) was found in a study of blood T cell repertoires in COVID-19 (TCRdb year 2020). Regarding the research as a whole: Collaborator samples came from the United States, Italy and Spain and covered acute and convalescent phases of COVID-19. Where HLA class I and class II types were available, the types were taken from metadata supplied by the sample provider, not from assay-based typing. Sample metadata almost always included a de-identified subject ID, COVID-19 status, age in years and sex. The dataset comprised deeply sampled blood TCRbeta repertoires from subjects exposed to, actively infected with, or recovered from COVID-19. The material from the prospective study consisted of cDNA or gDNA derived from T cells, B-cell-depleted T cells, or PBMCs. The repertoires were released in a freely available public database intended as a resource for research on the immune response to SARS-CoV-2. Samples came from the ongoing ImmuneRACE study (first 160 participants) plus 1,254 subjects from 6 global collaborators.

Regarding this clone: Its antigen specificity is not known. Per-nucleotide qualities are absent, and no much larger clonotype sits a single base away.

Each collaborating institution followed its own protocols to collect whole blood in K2EDTA tubes. Collaborator samples were shipped for TCRbeta analysis as frozen whole blood, isolated PBMCs, or DNA extracted from either sample type. The immunoSEQ Assay, a bias-controlled multiplex PCR, was used to amplify TCRbeta CDR3 regions from genomic DNA. As for how the authors treated the data: The number of nucleated cells in each sample was estimated by amplification of reference gene primers within the assay. To quantify the absolute abundance of each unique TCRbeta CDR3 rearrangement, sequence reads were collapsed and filtered. For each sample, productive Simpson clonality was calculated as the square root of Simpson's diversity index over productive rearrangements. In TCRdb, the immuneACCESS table is reduced to in-frame sequences with V and J assigned. These tables do not hold every clone; where another copy was compared, an unresolved V gene accounts for under half, and the others remain unexplained. V and J calls and clone size are as listed in that table; D and trimming were resolved from the DNA. For this sample there are some 110,000 clones; 85% to 90% appear just once. Jointly, the top ten make up around 4.5% of the sample.

The paper as a whole reports these results and caveats: The amount of clinical and demographic metadata varied by source and participant and was provided uncurated.

V loses 4 bases of germline sequence and J loses 3 bases, and the interval between the two ends is 19 bases. CDR1 and CDR2, looked up from the germline V gene, are SGHNT and YENEEA. There are 16 amino acids in the CDR3, from cysteine to phenylalanine inclusive. Solely the CDR3 DNA is kept, with 48 bases framed from the first base. Specimen: peripheral blood. The rearrangement joined TRBV11-3 to TRBJ2-7; TRBD1 is a possible D gene, resting on 7 matching bases. This TCR was sampled from a man aged 50 to 59 with acute or convalescent COVID-19. The sequenced DNA: TGTGCCAGCAGCTCCAGGGGGGAGTCCCCCTACTACGAGCAGTACTTC. It translates as CASSSRGESPYYEQYF.